The clone carrying this T cell receptor beta chain came up a few times. Its specificity is not known. This CDR3 is built from 15 residues. The germline CDR1 and CDR2 sequences are LNHNV and YYDKDF (reference sequence). The V and J ends lost 0 bases and 4 bases respectively, with 12 bases between them. This specimen comes from a study of T cell repertoires in cytomegalovirus infection. TCRdb ran MiXCR on the reads and lists one entry per CDR3 protein. The sample includes approximately 340,000 distinct CDR3 sequences, about 29% of them seen just once. Sequencing was performed on cultured PBMCs, taken from culture after CMV antigen stimulation. The chain recombines TRBV15 with TRBJ2-5; tentatively, D is TRBD1 or TRBD2 (7 bases each). This TCR derives from a human donor in good health (CMV status not recorded). Some clones in this sample may be carry-over from other donors' samples. The CDR3 protein is CATSRDQGGGETQYF. CDR3 sequence (DNA): TGTGCCACCAGCAGAGATCAGGGGGGGGGAGAGACCCAGTACTTC.